This T cell receptor (beta chain) derives from a study of T cell clonotyping in hematopoietic cell transplantation. Study findings and constraints: At the given depth, recipient repertoires were over 97% de novo clonotypes. No sorting was done, leaving CD4 and CD8 contributions mixed. Pathologically expanded recipient clonotypes increased progressively from day 30 to day 180 as diversity fell.

Produced via immunoSEQ multiplex PCR; TCRdb's table is partial and in-frame only. The table lists approximately 46,000 clones, 85% to 90% of them singletons. As concerns this clone: Its target is not known. At one end the junction does not follow the germline gene, possibly because of a read error.

The time point: recipient sample about 28 days before transplant, after cytoreduction. Recipient blood drawn about 28 days pretransplant and days 30, 100, 180 after. This CDR3 has 11 residues. Germline V CDR1 and CDR2: MDHEN, SYDVKM. The source of this sequence is a man between 60 and 70 years old with biphenotypic leukemia. Some clones in this sample may be carry-over from other donors' samples. The rearrangement links TRBV28 to TRBJ1-1; D uncertain. This specimen was peripheral blood mononuclear cells, taken before stem cell transplant. The DNA for the CDR3 is TGTGCCAGCAGTCGGGGAACTGAGGCTTTCTTT. It translates to CASSRGTEAFF.